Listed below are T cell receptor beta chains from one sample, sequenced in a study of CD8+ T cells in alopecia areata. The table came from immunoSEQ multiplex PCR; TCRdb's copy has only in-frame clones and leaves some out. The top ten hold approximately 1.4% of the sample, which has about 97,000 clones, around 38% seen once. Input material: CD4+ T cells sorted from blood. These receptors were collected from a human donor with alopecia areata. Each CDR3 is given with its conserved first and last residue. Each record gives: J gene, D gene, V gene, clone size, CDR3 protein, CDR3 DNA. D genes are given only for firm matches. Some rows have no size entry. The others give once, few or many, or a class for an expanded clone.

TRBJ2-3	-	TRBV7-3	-	CASSHSNEADTQYF	TGTGCCAGCAGCCATTCGAACGAGGCGGATACGCAGTATTTT
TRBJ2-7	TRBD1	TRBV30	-	CAWERTGQYEQYF	TGTGCCTGGGAAAGGACAGGTCAGTACGAGCAGTACTTC
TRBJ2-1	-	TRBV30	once	CAWGPFGVLSYNEQFF	TGTGCCTGGGGACCTTTTGGGGTCCTCTCCTACAATGAGCAGTTCTTC
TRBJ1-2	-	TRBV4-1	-	CASSQVGVVRGSGGYTF	TGCGCCAGCAGCCAAGTAGGTGTAGTCAGGGGAAGTGGAGGCTACACCTTC
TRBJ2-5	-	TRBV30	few	CAWSRGPGEQETQYF	TGTGCCTGGAGCCGAGGACCCGGAGAGCAAGAGACCCAGTACTTC
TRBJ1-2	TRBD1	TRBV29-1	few	CSAARQGVAVANYGYTF	TGCAGCGCCGCCCGACAGGGTGTCGCGGTGGCTAACTATGGCTACACCTTC
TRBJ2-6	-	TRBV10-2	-	CASTGQISGANVLTF	TGCGCCAGCACCGGACAGATCTCTGGGGCCAACGTCCTGACTTTC
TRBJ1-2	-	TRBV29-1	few	CSVEVRQGNYGYTF	TGCAGCGTTGAAGTACGTCAGGGTAACTATGGCTACACCTTC
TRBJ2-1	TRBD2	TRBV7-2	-	CASSLRTSGEFWSYNEQFF	TGTGCCAGCAGCTTACGGACTAGCGGGGAGTTTTGGTCCTACAATGAGCAGTTCTTC
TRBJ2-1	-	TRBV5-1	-	CASSLAATSYNEQFF	TGCGCCAGCAGCTTGGCAGCGACCTCCTACAATGAGCAGTTCTTC
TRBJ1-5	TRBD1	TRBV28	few	CASSPGGLRQPQHF	TGTGCCAGCAGTCCAGGGGGCTTACGGCAGCCCCAGCATTTT
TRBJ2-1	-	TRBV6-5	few	CASSETRNDEQFF	TGTGCCAGCAGTGAAACTAGGAACGATGAGCAGTTCTTC
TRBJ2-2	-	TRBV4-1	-	CASSQGSQGGNTGELFF	TGCGCCAGCAGCCAAGGTTCTCAGGGGGGGAACACCGGGGAGCTGTTTTTT
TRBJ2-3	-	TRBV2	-	CASRVFEGGAGDTQYF	TGTGCCAGCAGGGTATTTGAAGGGGGGGCCGGAGATACGCAGTATTTT
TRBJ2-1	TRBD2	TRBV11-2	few	CASSRGREADEQFF	TGTGCCAGCAGCCGCGGCCGGGAGGCCGATGAGCAGTTCTTC